This T cell receptor (beta chain) appears in the sequencing data of a study of T cell changes during pregnancy in multiple sclerosis. With 6 bases removed from V and 0 bases from J, the gap between germline ends came to 17 bases. The CDR3 consists of 17 residues. In germline, CDR1 is MDHEN, CDR2 SYDVKM. Some clones are missing from TCRdb's copy, which holds only in-frame ones; the method was immunoSEQ multiplex PCR. This sample yields 48,000 or so clones, of which 88% are seen a single time; 0.95% to 1.5% belongs to the top ten. The sequencing used CD4+ T cells from peripheral blood mononuclear cells, collected in the second trimester of pregnancy. This clonotype originated in a female donor with multiple sclerosis, enrolled in a pregnancy study. This chain uses TRBV28 with TRBJ2-2; D not resolved. The CDR3 coding sequence is TGTGCCAGCAGCCCCGCCGAGATGGTGGCGAACACCGGGGAGCTGTTTTTT. It is translated as CASSPAEMVANTGELFF.